This T cell receptor (beta chain) comes out of a study of blood T cells in healthy people across ages (dated by TCRdb to about 2015). At the level of the whole study: In model experiments, roughly one uniquely barcoded TCR beta cDNA molecule per two T cells was captured by template switching. Two additional independent replicas of 1 million unique cDNA reads from the same blood draw were analyzed for two donors (one aged 18 to 30 and one aged 80 or older). The study measured age-related changes in TCR beta repertoire diversity using deep sequencing normalized with unique cDNA molecular identifiers. Four age groups were formed from the donors: young (average approximately 16 years), middle-aged (around 37), aged (roughly 58) and long-lived (about 80). To avoid experimental bias, donors of different ages were spread randomly across the sequencing lanes. Study-level results and caveats: Because the CMV infection status of the donors was unknown, age-related changes in expanded clonotypes may potentially have been confounded. The long-lived group showed more naive CD4+ T cells, fewer expanded clones and increased TCR diversity than the aged group, suggesting age selection. As age increased, observed TCR beta diversity per million T cells dropped in a roughly linear way, and a significant reduction was already evident by age approximately 40. Estimates of total diversity based on one million sequenced T cells were regarded as lower bounds and as underestimates. The percentage of naive T cells measured by flow cytometry correlated strongly with observed TCR beta diversity. Since profiling was done on bulk unsorted PBMCs, naive and antigen-experienced compartments could not be conclusively compared.

Points on this clonotype: This receptor's antigen is unknown. Qualities for individual bases were not recorded, and no much larger clone is one base off.

Library preparation used 5' RACE. For sequencing, an Illumina HiSeq 2500 was employed. A second PCR of 7 to 11 cycles was performed with a sample-barcoded 5' primer and a J-beta primer mix. A unique molecular identifier was introduced onto each TCR beta cDNA molecule by a template-switch 5' adaptor carrying 12 random nucleotides. Each sample yielded at least 2.5 million CDR3-containing paired-end reads. First-strand cDNA was synthesized from all RNA with the Mint cDNA synthesis kit, primed by a TRBC-specific oligonucleotide. Following uracil-DNA glycosylase treatment, all cDNA underwent a first 18-cycle PCR with the universal primers M1SS and BC2_uni_R. Per the original workflow: For normalization, 1 million high-quality reads were randomly selected from each sample, with every read carrying a distinct molecular identifier. Instead of being binned into consensus sequences, reads that shared molecular identifiers were thrown out. MiTCR, run with a Q25 quality threshold and the strictest error-elimination algorithm, handled CDR3 identification, clonotype clustering and error correction. A nonparametric unseen species model with Euler transformation was used to estimate lower-bound total TCR beta diversity. TCRdb reprocessed the public reads (quality trimming at Q25 with fastp, clone calling with MiXCR) and kept in-frame beta chains. Each record represents a unique CDR3 protein, reported with the most common genes and DNA among its rows. The V and J calls shown here were made by TCRdb, not taken from the authors' results. The sample records around 580,000 distinct CDR3 sequences, less than 60% of which are singletons. Jointly, the top ten make up just under 25% of the sample.

V is clipped by 1 base and J by 6 bases, and the sequence between their germline boundaries is 16 bases long. CDR3 length: 15 amino acids, cysteine to phenylalanine. The read is trimmed to its CDR3 DNA, 45 bases read in frame from base 1. The donors were some 36 Caucasian individuals from Russia, aged 6 to 90 years, who were systemically healthy. Ten milliliters of peripheral blood were drawn from each donor into EDTA-treated Vacutainer tubes. Ficoll-Paque density-gradient centrifugation was used to isolate PBMCs, with at least 6.5 million per sample. Trizol reagent was used to extract total RNA from the PBMCs, yielding at least 6 micrograms per sample. For every donor, an aliquot of PBMCs went through flow cytometry to measure the percentages of naive CD45RAhigh/CD27high T cells.

The sequencing input was blood. The origin of this receptor is a man older than 75 in good health. This chain joins TRBV12-3 or TRBV12-4 to TRBJ2-7, with a weak D call of TRBD2 (5 bases match). CDR3 sequence: CASSLGTRGYSEQYF. DNA sequence: TGTGCCAGCAGTTTAGGGACCCGCGGGTATAGCGAGCAGTACTTC.